Listed below are T cell receptor beta chains from one sample, sequenced in a study of T cells in Graves' hyperthyroidism and ophthalmopathy. In TCRdb, the multiplex PCR reads were re-called with MiXCR into one record per CDR3 protein. The sample lists fewer than 400,000 distinct CDR3 sequences; roughly an eighth were seen once. Material for sequencing was blood. Receptors originate from a man aged 50 or older with Graves' ophthalmopathy. The CDR3 runs from the conserved cysteine through the conserved F or W. The D gene is left open where the match is weak. Clone size is not always given. Where it is, it says once, few, many or a class for expanded clones.

CDR3nt: TGTGCCAGTAGTATACCCTCGAACTTGGGCCGCGGAAAACTGTTTTTT; CDR3aa: CASSIPSNLGRGKLFF; d_gene: -; abundance: -; v_gene: TRBV19; j_gene: TRBJ1-4
CDR3nt: TGTGCCAGCAGTTTAGGAGGGGCGCATCAGCCCCAGCATTTT; CDR3aa: CASSLGGAHQPQHF; d_gene: -; abundance: -; v_gene: TRBV12-3/TRBV12-4; j_gene: TRBJ1-5
CDR3nt: TGTGCCAGCAGGCATTATAATGACCCGGGACGGCTTATGAACACTGAAGCTTTCTTT; CDR3aa: CASRHYNDPGRLMNTEAFF; d_gene: -; abundance: few; v_gene: TRBV7-9; j_gene: TRBJ1-1
CDR3nt: TGTGCCTGGAAGGTATCTGGAAACACCATATATTTT; CDR3aa: CAWKVSGNTIYF; d_gene: -; abundance: many; v_gene: TRBV30; j_gene: TRBJ1-3
CDR3nt: TGCGCCAGCAGCCAAGAGGGGCCCCAAGAGACCCAGTACTTC; CDR3aa: CASSQEGPQETQYF; d_gene: -; abundance: many; v_gene: TRBV4-1; j_gene: TRBJ2-5
CDR3nt: TGCGCCAGCAGCCAAGTTTTTTCGGGGGCTACTAATGAAAAACTGTTTTTT; CDR3aa: CASSQVFSGATNEKLFF; d_gene: -; abundance: -; v_gene: TRBV4-1; j_gene: TRBJ1-4
CDR3nt: TGTGCCACCAGCAAAACCGGGACTAGCGGAAACAATGAGCAGTTCTTC; CDR3aa: CATSKTGTSGNNEQFF; d_gene: TRBD2; abundance: -; v_gene: TRBV24-1; j_gene: TRBJ2-1
CDR3nt: TGTGCCAGCAGCTTCGGACTAGCGGAACCCCCCTACGAGCAGTACTTC; CDR3aa: CASSFGLAEPPYEQYF; d_gene: TRBD2; abundance: few; v_gene: TRBV7-2; j_gene: TRBJ2-7
CDR3nt: TGTGCCAGCAGTCCGGCGGGGGGAATAGAGTACGAGCAGTACTTC; CDR3aa: CASSPAGGIEYEQYF; d_gene: TRBD2; abundance: many; v_gene: TRBV28; j_gene: TRBJ2-7
CDR3nt: TGTGCCAGCTCATTTGGTACAGGTTCCTCGGGCGGGGAGCTGTTTTTT; CDR3aa: CASSFGTGSSGGELFF; d_gene: -; abundance: -; v_gene: TRBV18; j_gene: TRBJ2-2
CDR3nt: TGTGCCATCAGGCAGGGAAGCAATCAGCCCCAGCATTTT; CDR3aa: CAIRQGSNQPQHF; d_gene: -; abundance: many; v_gene: TRBV10-3; j_gene: TRBJ1-5
CDR3nt: TGTGCCAGCAGTCCCCAGGCTCGGCTAACCGGGGAGCTGTTTTTT; CDR3aa: CASSPQARLTGELFF; d_gene: -; abundance: many; v_gene: TRBV27; j_gene: TRBJ2-2
CDR3nt: TGTGCCAGCAGGATCGGATCTATAAACACTGAAGCTTTCTTT; CDR3aa: CASRIGSINTEAFF; d_gene: -; abundance: many; v_gene: TRBV2; j_gene: TRBJ1-1
CDR3nt: TGTGCCAGCAGGGGGGACACCGCGAACACCGGGGAGCTGTTTTTT; CDR3aa: CASRGDTANTGELFF; d_gene: -; abundance: few; v_gene: TRBV6-1; j_gene: TRBJ2-2
CDR3nt: TGTGCCAGCTCACCAGGGCTAGCGGGAGTTCGGCAAGAGACCCAGTACTTC; CDR3aa: CASSPGLAGVRQETQYF; d_gene: TRBD2; abundance: many; v_gene: TRBV18; j_gene: TRBJ2-5
CDR3nt: TGTGCCAGTAAGTCTCCAACCGCACGCAATCAGCCCCAGCATTTT; CDR3aa: CASKSPTARNQPQHF; d_gene: -; abundance: once; v_gene: TRBV19; j_gene: TRBJ1-5
CDR3nt: TGCAGTGCTAGAGATATGGGCGGGCTGGGAATCACAGATACGCAGTATTTT; CDR3aa: CSARDMGGLGITDTQYF; d_gene: -; abundance: many; v_gene: TRBV20-1; j_gene: TRBJ2-3
CDR3nt: TGCAGTGCTAGAAAGGACAGTTTAGATACGCAGTATTTT; CDR3aa: CSARKDSLDTQYF; d_gene: -; abundance: many; v_gene: TRBV20-1; j_gene: TRBJ2-3
CDR3nt: TGCGCCAGCAGCTTGGGAACTAGTTACAATGAGCAGTTCTTC; CDR3aa: CASSLGTSYNEQFF; d_gene: -; abundance: few; v_gene: TRBV5-1; j_gene: TRBJ2-1
CDR3nt: TGCAGTGCTAGCGGGGAGGACTACGAGCAGTACTTC; CDR3aa: CSASGEDYEQYF; d_gene: -; abundance: many; v_gene: TRBV20-1; j_gene: TRBJ2-7
CDR3nt: TGCGCCAGCAGCAAGAGGGCTAGCGGGAACGACTACAATGAGCAGTTCTTC; CDR3aa: CASSKRASGNDYNEQFF; d_gene: TRBD2; abundance: many; v_gene: TRBV5-1; j_gene: TRBJ2-1
CDR3nt: TGTGCCTGGAGTGTAAGCGGGAGGGTCGATACGCAGTATTTT; CDR3aa: CAWSVSGRVDTQYF; d_gene: TRBD2; abundance: many; v_gene: TRBV30; j_gene: TRBJ2-3
CDR3nt: TGTGCCAGCACCAGAGCGGCAAGCGGGAGGTCAAATGAGCAGTTCTTC; CDR3aa: CASTRAASGRSNEQFF; d_gene: TRBD2; abundance: many; v_gene: TRBV2; j_gene: TRBJ2-1
CDR3nt: TGTGCCAGCAGCTTATGGGCAGGGCTAGCGGTATACAATGAGCAGTTCTTC; CDR3aa: CASSLWAGLAVYNEQFF; d_gene: TRBD2; abundance: -; v_gene: TRBV7-9; j_gene: TRBJ2-1
CDR3nt: TGTGCTCGCGGGGTGGGTCCGCGAGGTGCGAACACTGAAGCTTTCTTT; CDR3aa: CARGVGPRGANTEAFF; d_gene: -; abundance: many; v_gene: TRBV6-2/TRBV6-3; j_gene: TRBJ1-1
CDR3nt: TGTGCCAGCAGGCGACAGGGAGACAATTCACCCCTCCACTTT; CDR3aa: CASRRQGDNSPLHF; d_gene: TRBD1; abundance: many; v_gene: TRBV2; j_gene: TRBJ1-6